This T cell receptor beta chain was identified in a study of blood T cell repertoires in COVID-19. Study-wide context: Collection of acute and convalescent COVID-19 samples took place in the United States, Italy and Spain.

Germline V gene data show CDR1 as LNHDA and CDR2 as SQIVND (reference sequence). The CDR3 sequence is 14 residues long. V was clipped by 10 bases and J by 1 base, with 13 bases between them. Authors' processing steps: Estimation of nucleated cell counts relied on the amplification of reference gene primers. Only in-frame clones appear in the TCRdb table, and some are missing; sequencing was by immunoSEQ multiplex PCR. Clonal size and the V and J genes are those of that table, whereas D and trimming came from the DNA. The table shows around 80,000 clones, with approximately 83% occurring only once. The gene calls are TRBV19 and TRBJ2-2; D uncertain. This TCR came from a woman over 75 with acute or convalescent COVID-19. The specimen sequenced was peripheral blood. The CDR3 region is CATSQQLNTGELFF. In nucleotides, the CDR3 is TGTGCCACGTCCCAACAATTGAACACCGGGGAGCTGTTTTTT.